This is a list of T cell receptor beta chains from one sample in a study of CD8+ T cells in alopecia areata. Some clones are missing from TCRdb's copy, which holds only in-frame ones; the method was immunoSEQ multiplex PCR. The table includes under 130,000 clones, just over 85% detected once. The material sequenced was CD8+ T cells sorted from blood, taken between weeks 30 and 35, from a patient treated with tofacitinib. The receptors were gathered from a human donor with alopecia areata. Each CDR3 is given with its conserved first and last residue. Each record gives: clone size, J gene, D gene, V gene, CDR3 protein, CDR3 DNA. A D gene is named only where the DNA matches it firmly. Size tells how often a clone was seen (once, few, many) or the class of an expanded clone, and some rows leave it out.

abundance: .
j_gene: TRBJ2-1
d_gene: .
v_gene: TRBV5-1
CDR3aa: CASSLDRDFRNNEQFF
CDR3nt: TGCGCCAGCAGCTTGGACAGGGATTTTAGAAATAATGAGCAGTTCTTC

abundance: once
j_gene: TRBJ1-2
d_gene: .
v_gene: TRBV19
CDR3aa: CASSIKVSNYGYTF
CDR3nt: TGTGCCAGTAGTATAAAGGTTTCTAACTATGGCTACACCTTC

abundance: .
j_gene: TRBJ2-6
d_gene: .
v_gene: TRBV7-6
CDR3aa: CATGTPGSGANVLTF
CDR3nt: TGTGCCACCGGGACTCCGGGGTCAGGGGCCAACGTCCTGACTTTC

abundance: few
j_gene: TRBJ2-7
d_gene: .
v_gene: TRBV27
CDR3aa: CASSTHSSYEQYF
CDR3nt: TGTGCCAGCAGTACTCACAGCTCCTACGAGCAGTACTTC

abundance: few
j_gene: TRBJ2-5
d_gene: .
v_gene: TRBV29-1
CDR3aa: CSVRHQETQYF
CDR3nt: TGCAGCGTTCGACACCAAGAGACCCAGTACTTC

abundance: .
j_gene: TRBJ1-5
d_gene: .
v_gene: TRBV6-1
CDR3aa: CASSDIGGNQPQHF
CDR3nt: TGTGCCAGCAGCGACATAGGGGGAAATCAGCCCCAGCATTTT

abundance: .
j_gene: TRBJ2-7
d_gene: TRBD1
v_gene: TRBV6-1
CDR3aa: CASRTGGTYEQYF
CDR3nt: TGTGCCAGCAGGACAGGGGGGACCTACGAGCAGTACTTC

abundance: .
j_gene: TRBJ2-3
d_gene: TRBD2
v_gene: TRBV19
CDR3aa: CASSTAGRRTDTQYF
CDR3nt: TGTGCCAGTAGTACCGCCGGGAGGCGCACAGATACGCAGTATTTT

abundance: .
j_gene: TRBJ2-5
d_gene: .
v_gene: TRBV21-1
CDR3aa: CASSKVRDAQETQYF
CDR3nt: TGTGCCAGCAGCAAAGTGAGGGACGCCCAAGAGACCCAGTACTTC

abundance: .
j_gene: TRBJ1-1
d_gene: TRBD1
v_gene: TRBV19
CDR3aa: CASGMEGRGPEAFF
CDR3nt: TGTGCCAGTGGTATGGAAGGCAGGGGGCCTGAAGCTTTCTTT

abundance: .
j_gene: TRBJ2-1
d_gene: TRBD1
v_gene: TRBV9
CDR3aa: CASSVQGDNEQFF
CDR3nt: TGTGCCAGCAGCGTACAGGGGGACAATGAGCAGTTCTTC

abundance: .
j_gene: TRBJ2-1
d_gene: .
v_gene: TRBV27
CDR3aa: CASSLSGPGAAYNEQFF
CDR3nt: TGTGCCAGCAGTTTATCGGGGCCGGGGGCCGCCTACAATGAGCAGTTCTTC

abundance: .
j_gene: TRBJ2-1
d_gene: TRBD2
v_gene: TRBV29-1
CDR3aa: CSVEGLAGSSYNEQFF
CDR3nt: TGCAGCGTTGAGGGACTAGCGGGGAGCTCCTACAATGAGCAGTTCTTC

abundance: .
j_gene: TRBJ2-7
d_gene: .
v_gene: TRBV7-2
CDR3aa: CASSLGAGAYEQYF
CDR3nt: TGTGCCAGCAGCTTAGGGGCAGGGGCCTACGAGCAGTACTTC

abundance: .
j_gene: TRBJ1-1
d_gene: .
v_gene: TRBV27
CDR3aa: CASSLGGNTEAFF
CDR3nt: TGTGCCAGCAGTTTAGGGGGAAACACTGAAGCTTTCTTT

abundance: once
j_gene: TRBJ2-7
d_gene: .
v_gene: TRBV7-3
CDR3aa: CASSLGGLPDYEQYF
CDR3nt: TGTGCCAGCAGCTTAGGCGGGCTCCCAGACTACGAGCAGTACTTC

abundance: .
j_gene: TRBJ1-1
d_gene: .
v_gene: TRBV11-2
CDR3aa: CASAGRGNTEAFF
CDR3nt: TGTGCCAGCGCAGGGCGGGGTAACACTGAAGCTTTCTTT

abundance: .
j_gene: TRBJ2-1
d_gene: .
v_gene: TRBV7-3
CDR3aa: CASSPFSGSNEQFF
CDR3nt: TGTGCCAGCAGCCCTTTCTCGGGGAGCAATGAGCAGTTCTTC

abundance: .
j_gene: TRBJ2-1
d_gene: .
v_gene: TRBV9
CDR3aa: CASSANSGTREQFF
CDR3nt: TGTGCCAGCAGCGCAAACTCCGGGACGAGAGAGCAGTTCTTC

abundance: .
j_gene: TRBJ2-7
d_gene: .
v_gene: TRBV4-1
CDR3aa: CASSQGGAYEQYF
CDR3nt: TGCGCCAGCAGCCAAGGAGGTGCGTACGAGCAGTACTTC